The clone carrying this T cell receptor beta chain has a handful of counts. Its antigen is as yet unknown. The record originates from a study of cytomegalovirus exposure and HLA in healthy donors. Study conclusions and caveats: Researchers reported from a later analysis that most CMV-associated TCR beta chains appeared HLA-restricted. The authors later linked a missense DCLRE1C variant to TCR beta V- and J-gene trimming. Reports indicate that TCR beta sequences accurately predicted the HLA-A and HLA-B alleles of most subjects.

With V trimmed by 4 bases and J by 4 bases, 4 bases remained unmatched. CDR3 length: 15 residues. Germline CDR1 SGHNT, CDR2 YYREEE (reference sequence). The PCR employed 60 Vbeta primers together with 13 Jbeta primers. This table comes from immunoSEQ multiplex PCR, and its TCRdb copy is limited to in-frame clones, with some not included. This table holds about 130,000 clones, nearly 80% found once. This sequence originates from a man aged 25-40 years in good health and CMV-seronegative. The V and J genes are TRBV5-4 and TRBJ2-1, with TRBD2 matching 11 bases. Sequencing was carried out using PBMCs. Here the CDR3 reads CASSPGLAEYNEQFF. In nucleotides, the CDR3 is TGTGCCAGCAGCCCGGGACTAGCGGAATACAATGAGCAGTTCTTC.